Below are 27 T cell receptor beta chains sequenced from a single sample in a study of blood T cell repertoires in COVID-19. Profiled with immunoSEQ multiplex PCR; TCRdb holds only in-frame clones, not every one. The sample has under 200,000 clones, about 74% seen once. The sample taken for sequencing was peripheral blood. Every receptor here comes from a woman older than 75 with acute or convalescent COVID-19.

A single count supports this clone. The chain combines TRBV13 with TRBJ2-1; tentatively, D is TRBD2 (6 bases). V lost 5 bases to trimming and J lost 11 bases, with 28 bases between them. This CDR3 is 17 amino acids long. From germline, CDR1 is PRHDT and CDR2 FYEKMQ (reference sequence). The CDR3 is CASSPRTGTLPPKKQFF. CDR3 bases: TGTGCCAGCAGCCCCCGGACCGGGACTCTCCCGCCCAAAAAGCAGTTCTTC.

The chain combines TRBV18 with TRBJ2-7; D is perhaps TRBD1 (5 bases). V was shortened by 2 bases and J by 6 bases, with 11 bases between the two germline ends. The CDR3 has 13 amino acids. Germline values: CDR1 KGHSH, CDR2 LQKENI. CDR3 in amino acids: CASSPGAQGEQYF. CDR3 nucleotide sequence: TGTGCCAGCTCACCAGGGGCCCAGGGCGAGCAGTACTTC.

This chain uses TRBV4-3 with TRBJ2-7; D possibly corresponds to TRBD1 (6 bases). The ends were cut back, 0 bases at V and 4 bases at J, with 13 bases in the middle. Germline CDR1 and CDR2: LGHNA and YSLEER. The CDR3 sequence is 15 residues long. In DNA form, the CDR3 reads TGCGCCAGCAGCCAAGATAGGAGCAGGGGATACGAGCAGTACTTC. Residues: CASSQDRSRGYEQYF.

CDR3 loop: CASSRQTGSNEKLFF. CDR3 coding DNA: TGTGCCAGCAGCCGTCAGACAGGGTCTAATGAAAAACTGTTTTTT. J is TRBJ1-4 and V is TRBV6-5, with 7 bases identical to TRBD1. The germline V gene has CDR1 MNHEY and CDR2 SVGAGI. The trim removed 6 bases at V and 3 bases at J, leaving 7 bases unmatched. The CDR3 consists of 15 residues.

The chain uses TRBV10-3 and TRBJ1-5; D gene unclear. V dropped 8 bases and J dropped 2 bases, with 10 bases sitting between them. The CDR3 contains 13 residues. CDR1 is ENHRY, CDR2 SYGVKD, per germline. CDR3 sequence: CAIGQLRNQPQHF. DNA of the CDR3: TGTGCCATCGGCCAGTTGCGCAATCAGCCCCAGCATTTT.

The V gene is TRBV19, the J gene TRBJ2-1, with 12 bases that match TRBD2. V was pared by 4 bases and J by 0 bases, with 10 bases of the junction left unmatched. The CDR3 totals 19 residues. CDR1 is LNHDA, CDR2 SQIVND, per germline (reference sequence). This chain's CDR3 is CASSRFLAGGVSSYNEQFF. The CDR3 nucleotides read TGTGCCAGTAGTAGATTCCTAGCGGGAGGGGTCAGCTCCTACAATGAGCAGTTCTTC.

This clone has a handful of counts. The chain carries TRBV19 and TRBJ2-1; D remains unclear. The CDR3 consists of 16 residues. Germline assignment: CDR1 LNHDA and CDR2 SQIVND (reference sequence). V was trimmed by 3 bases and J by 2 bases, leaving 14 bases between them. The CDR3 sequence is CASSISGFGPYNEQFF. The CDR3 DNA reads TGTGCCAGTAGTATTTCCGGTTTTGGGCCCTACAATGAGCAGTTCTTC.

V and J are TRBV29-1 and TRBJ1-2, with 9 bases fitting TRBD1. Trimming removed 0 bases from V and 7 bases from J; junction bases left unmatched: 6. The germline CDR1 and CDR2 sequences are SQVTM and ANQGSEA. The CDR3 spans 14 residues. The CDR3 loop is CSVEDRDRVGGYTF. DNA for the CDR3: TGCAGCGTTGAAGACCGGGACAGGGTTGGTGGCTACACCTTC.

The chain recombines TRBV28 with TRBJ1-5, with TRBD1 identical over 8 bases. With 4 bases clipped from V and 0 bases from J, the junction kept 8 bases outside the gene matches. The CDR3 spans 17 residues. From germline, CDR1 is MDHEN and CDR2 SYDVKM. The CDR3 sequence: CASSSRQGPHSNQPQHF. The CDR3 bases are TGTGCCAGCAGTTCGAGACAGGGGCCTCATAGCAATCAGCCCCAGCATTTT.

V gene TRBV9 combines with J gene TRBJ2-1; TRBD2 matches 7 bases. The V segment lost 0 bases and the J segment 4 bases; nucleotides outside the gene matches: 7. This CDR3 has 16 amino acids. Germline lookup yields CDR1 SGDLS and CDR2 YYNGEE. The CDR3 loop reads CASSVGVSGLYNEQFF. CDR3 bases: TGTGCCAGCAGCGTAGGTGTTAGCGGGTTATACAATGAGCAGTTCTTC.

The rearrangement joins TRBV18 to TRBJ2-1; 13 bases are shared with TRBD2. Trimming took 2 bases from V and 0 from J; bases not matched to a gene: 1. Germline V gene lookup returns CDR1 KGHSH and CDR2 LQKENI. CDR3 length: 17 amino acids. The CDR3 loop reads CASSPRTSGSSYNEQFF. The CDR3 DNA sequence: TGTGCCAGCTCACCAAGGACTAGCGGGAGCTCCTACAATGAGCAGTTCTTC.

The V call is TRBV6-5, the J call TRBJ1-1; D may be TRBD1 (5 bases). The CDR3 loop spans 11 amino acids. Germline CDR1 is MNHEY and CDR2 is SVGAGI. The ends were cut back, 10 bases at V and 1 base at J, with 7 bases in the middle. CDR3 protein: CATQGNTEAFF. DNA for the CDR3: TGTGCCACCCAGGGGAACACTGAAGCTTTCTTT.

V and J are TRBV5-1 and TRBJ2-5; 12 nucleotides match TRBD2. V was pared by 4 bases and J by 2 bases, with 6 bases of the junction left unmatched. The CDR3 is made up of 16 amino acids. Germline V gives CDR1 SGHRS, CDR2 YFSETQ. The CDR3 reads CASSKGLAGRQETQYF. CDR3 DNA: TGCGCCAGCAGCAAGGGACTAGCGGGCAGGCAAGAGACCCAGTACTTC. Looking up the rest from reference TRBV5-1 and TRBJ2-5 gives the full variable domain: KAGVTQTPRYLIKTRGQQVTLSCSPISGHRSVSWYQQTPGQGLQFLFEYFSETQRNKGNFPGRFSGRQFSNSRSEMNVSTLELGDSALYLCASSKGLAGRQETQYFGPGTRLLVL.

The DNA for the CDR3 is TGTGCCAGCTCACCTGCGGGACAGTCATATAGCAATCAGCCCCAGCATTTT. This encodes CASSPAGQSYSNQPQHF. The genes are TRBV18 and TRBJ1-5; 7 positions agree with TRBD1. Per the germline V gene, CDR1 is KGHSH and CDR2 is LQKENI. This CDR3 contains 17 residues. Germline trimming cut 3 bases from V and 0 bases from J; bases unmatched to any gene: 8. The full variable domain, completed using reference TRBV18 and TRBJ1-5, is NAGVMQNPRHLVRRRGQEARLRCSPMKGHSHVYWYRQLPEEGLKFMVYLQKENIIDESGMPKERFSAEFPKEGPSILRIQQVVRGDSAAYFCASSPAGQSYSNQPQHFGDGTRLSIL.

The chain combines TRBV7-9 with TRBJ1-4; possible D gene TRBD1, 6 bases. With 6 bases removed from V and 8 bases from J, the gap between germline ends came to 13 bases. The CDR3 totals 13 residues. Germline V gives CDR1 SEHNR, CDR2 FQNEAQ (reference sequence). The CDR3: CASRTGQQEKLFF. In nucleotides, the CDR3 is TGTGCCAGCAGAACCGGACAGCAAGAAAAACTGTTTTTT.

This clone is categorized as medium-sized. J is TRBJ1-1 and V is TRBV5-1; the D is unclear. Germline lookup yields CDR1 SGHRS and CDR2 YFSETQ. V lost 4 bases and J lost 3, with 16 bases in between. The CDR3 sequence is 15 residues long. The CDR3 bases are TGCGCCAGCAGCATCGGAGGAAGGAGGGACACTGAAGCTTTCTTT. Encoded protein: CASSIGGRRDTEAFF.

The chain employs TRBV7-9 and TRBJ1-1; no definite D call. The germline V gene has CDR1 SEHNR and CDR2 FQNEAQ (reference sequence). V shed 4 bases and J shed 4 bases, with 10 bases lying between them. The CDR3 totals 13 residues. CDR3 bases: TGTGCCAGCAGCTATGACTCATCCACTGAAGCTTTCTTT. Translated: CASSYDSSTEAFF. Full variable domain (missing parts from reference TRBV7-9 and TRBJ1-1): DTGVSQNPRHKITKRGQNVTFRCDPISEHNRLYWYRQTLGQGPEFLTYFQNEAQLEKSRLLSDRFSAERPKGSFSTLEIQRTEQGDSAMYLCASSYDSSTEAFFGQGTRLTVV.

CDR3 sequence: CASSQSSTINEQFF. In nucleotides, the CDR3 is TGTGCCAGCAGCCAATCGTCAACAATAAATGAGCAGTTCTTC. The V call is TRBV16, the J call TRBJ2-1; D is unclear. This CDR3 has 14 amino acids. V gave up 0 bases and J gave up 7 bases, with 10 bases separating them. Looked up from germline, CDR1 is KGHSY and CDR2 is FQNENV.

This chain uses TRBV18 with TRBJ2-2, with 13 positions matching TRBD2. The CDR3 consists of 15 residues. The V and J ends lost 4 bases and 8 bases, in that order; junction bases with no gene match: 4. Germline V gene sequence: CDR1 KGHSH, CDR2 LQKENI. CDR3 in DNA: TGTGCCAGCTCACGGACTAGCGGGAGTATTGGGGAGCTGTTTTTT. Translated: CASSRTSGSIGELFF.

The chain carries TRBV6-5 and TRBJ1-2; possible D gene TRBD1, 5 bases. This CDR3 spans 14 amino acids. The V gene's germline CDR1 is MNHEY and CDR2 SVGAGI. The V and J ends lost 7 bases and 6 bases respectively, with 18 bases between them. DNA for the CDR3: TGTGCCAGCATTATGACAGCCCTAGGCAATGGCTACACCTTC. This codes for CASIMTALGNGYTF.

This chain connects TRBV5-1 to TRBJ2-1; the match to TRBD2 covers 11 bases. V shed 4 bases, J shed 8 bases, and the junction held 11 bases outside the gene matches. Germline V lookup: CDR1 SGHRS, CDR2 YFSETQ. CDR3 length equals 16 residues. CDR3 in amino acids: CASSQTLAGEVDEQFF. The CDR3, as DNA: TGCGCCAGCAGCCAAACACTAGCGGGAGAAGTCGATGAGCAGTTCTTC.

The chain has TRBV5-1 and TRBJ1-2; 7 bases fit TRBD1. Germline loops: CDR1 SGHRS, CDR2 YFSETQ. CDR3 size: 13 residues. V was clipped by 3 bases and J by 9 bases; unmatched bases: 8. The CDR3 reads CASSSPTGESYTF. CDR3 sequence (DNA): TGCGCCAGCAGCTCACCTACAGGGGAGAGCTACACCTTC.

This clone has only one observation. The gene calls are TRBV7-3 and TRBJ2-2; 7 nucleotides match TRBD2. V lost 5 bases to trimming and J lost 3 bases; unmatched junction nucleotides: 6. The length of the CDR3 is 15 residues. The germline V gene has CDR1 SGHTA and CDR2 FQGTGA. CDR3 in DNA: TGTGCCAGCAGCGGATCTAGCGGATACACCGGGGAGCTGTTTTTT. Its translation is CASSGSSGYTGELFF.

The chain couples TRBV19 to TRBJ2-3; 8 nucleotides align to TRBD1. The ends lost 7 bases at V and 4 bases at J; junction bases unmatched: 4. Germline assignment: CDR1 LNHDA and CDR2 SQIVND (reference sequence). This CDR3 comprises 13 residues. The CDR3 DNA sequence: TGTGCCAGTACGGACAGGGTCCCAGATACGCAGTATTTT. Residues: CASTDRVPDTQYF. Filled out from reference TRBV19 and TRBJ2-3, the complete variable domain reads DGGITQSPKYLFRKEGQNVTLSCEQNLNHDAMYWYRQDPGQGLRLIYYSQIVNDFQKGDIAEGYSVSREKKESFPLTVTSAQKNPTAFYLCASTDRVPDTQYFGPGTRLTVL.

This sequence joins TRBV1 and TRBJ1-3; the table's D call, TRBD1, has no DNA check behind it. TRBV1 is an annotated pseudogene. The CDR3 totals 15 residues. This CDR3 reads CTSSPDDRSGNTIYF. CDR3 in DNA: TGCACCAGCAGCCCGGACGACAGATCTGGAAACACCATATATTTT.

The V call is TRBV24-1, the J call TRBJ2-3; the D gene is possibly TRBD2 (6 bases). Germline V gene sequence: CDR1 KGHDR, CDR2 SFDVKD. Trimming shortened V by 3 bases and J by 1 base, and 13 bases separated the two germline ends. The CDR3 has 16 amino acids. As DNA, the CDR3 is TGTGCCACCAGTGATATTTTGACGGGAGGCACAGATACGCAGTATTTT. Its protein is CATSDILTGGTDTQYF.

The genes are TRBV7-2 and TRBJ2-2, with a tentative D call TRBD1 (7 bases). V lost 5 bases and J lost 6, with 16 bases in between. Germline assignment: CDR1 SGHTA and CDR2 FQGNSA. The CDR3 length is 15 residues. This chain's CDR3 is CASSVDRDSPGELFF. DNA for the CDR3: TGTGCCAGCAGCGTCGACAGGGACTCTCCCGGGGAGCTGTTTTTT.